This paragraph covers one TCR beta chain sequence. This specimen belongs to a study of shared T cell receptors in the human thymus. Assay used: immunoSEQ multiplex PCR; TCRdb lists only in-frame clones, some missing. The repertoire holds hundreds of thousands of clones, more than 75% seen once, with about 0.013% in the top ten. This CDR3 is 16 amino acids long. Germline values: CDR1 MGHDK, CDR2 SYGVNS. Deletions cut 1 base from V and 8 bases from J, with 20 bases between. These data are also associated with another study on human thymus T cells. As that study records: Thymus specimens were resections from corrective heart surgery. An apparent bias in V and J gene usage was seen in thymic and blood repertoires. Thymic repertoires overlap heavily among unrelated individuals, related research has reported.

The V gene is TRBV25-1, the J gene TRBJ1-1, with D maybe TRBD1 (5 bases). The sequencing sample was made of thymocytes. The receptor's source is a boy under two years old with a congenital heart defect. The CDR3 nucleotides read TGTGCCAGCAGTGAATCCCCGACAACCGACAGTGGAGAAGCTTTCTTT. Residues: CASSESPTTDSGEAFF.